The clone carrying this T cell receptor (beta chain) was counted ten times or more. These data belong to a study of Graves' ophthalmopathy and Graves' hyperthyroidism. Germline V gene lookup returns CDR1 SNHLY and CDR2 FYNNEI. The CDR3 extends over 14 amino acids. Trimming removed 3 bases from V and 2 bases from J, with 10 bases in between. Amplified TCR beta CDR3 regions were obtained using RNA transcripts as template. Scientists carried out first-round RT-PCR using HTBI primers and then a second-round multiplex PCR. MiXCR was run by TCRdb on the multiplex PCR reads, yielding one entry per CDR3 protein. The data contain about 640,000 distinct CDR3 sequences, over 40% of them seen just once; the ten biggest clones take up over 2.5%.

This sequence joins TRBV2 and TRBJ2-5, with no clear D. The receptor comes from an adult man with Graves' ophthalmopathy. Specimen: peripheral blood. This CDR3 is CASSDSPKQETQYF. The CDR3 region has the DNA TGTGCCAGCAGTGACTCGCCTAAACAAGAGACCCAGTACTTC.